This is a list of T cell receptor beta chains from one sample in a study of early T cells in non-severe SARS-CoV-2 infection. From the 5' RACE reads, TCRdb called clonotypes with MiXCR, one entry per CDR3 protein. The sample records under 100,000 distinct CDR3 sequences, about 11% being singletons. What was sequenced was whole blood. These receptors were collected from an adult who was a healthcare worker with PCR-confirmed SARS-CoV-2 infection or an uninfected control (not recorded which). The CDR3 runs from the conserved cysteine through the conserved F or W. D genes are given only for firm matches. A clone size is listed for some rows: how often the clone was seen (once, few, many), or a class if it is expanded.

- TRBJ2-4 TRBV20-1 - CSAGRDTLAKNIQYF TGCAGTGCTGGCCGGGACACCTTAGCCAAAAACATTCAGTACTTC
TRBD1 TRBJ1-6 TRBV20-1 few CSVKDRGITWSYNSPLHF TGCAGTGTTAAGGACAGGGGAATAACATGGTCCTATAATTCACCCCTCCACTTT
- TRBJ1-5 TRBV27 few CASSLSRGTSNQPQHF TGTGCCAGCAGTTTATCAAGGGGCACTAGCAATCAGCCCCAGCATTTT
- TRBJ2-7 TRBV12-3/TRBV12-4 few CASSRRGEQYF TGTGCCAGCAGTCGCAGGGGCGAGCAGTACTTC
- TRBJ2-1 TRBV3-1 - CASSQGHEQFF TGTGCCAGCAGCCAGGGTCACGAGCAGTTCTTC
- TRBJ2-5 TRBV15 few CATSNPGKQETQYF TGTGCCACCAGCAACCCAGGGAAACAAGAGACCCAGTACTTC
- TRBJ1-1 TRBV6-1 few CASSEAAGANTEAFF TGTGCCAGCAGTGAAGCAGCGGGGGCAAACACTGAAGCTTTCTTT
- TRBJ2-5 TRBV4-1 few CASSPGFGVVTQYF TGCGCCAGCAGCCCTGGATTCGGCGTAGTGACCCAGTACTTC
TRBD1 TRBJ1-1 TRBV6-5 many CASSFDRGNTEAFF TGTGCCAGCAGTTTTGACAGGGGAAACACTGAAGCTTTCTTT
TRBD1 TRBJ1-4 TRBV20-1 many CSARDSGTGEKLFF TGCAGTGCTAGAGATTCAGGGACAGGGGAAAAACTGTTTTTT
TRBD1 TRBJ1-3 TRBV7-2 - CASSPGTVGTIYF TGTGCCAGCAGCCCAGGGACAGTTGGCACCATATATTTT
TRBD1 TRBJ1-1 TRBV7-8 many CASSYDRGFAEAFF TGTGCCAGCAGCTACGACAGGGGTTTCGCTGAAGCTTTCTTT
TRBD1 TRBJ2-3 TRBV7-2 few CASSLGQGRFTDTQYF TGTGCCAGCAGCCTCGGACAGGGGAGGTTTACAGATACGCAGTATTTT
- TRBJ1-2 TRBV20-1 many CSAREARGGGYTF TGCAGTGCTAGAGAGGCCAGGGGCGGTGGCTACACCTTC
TRBD1 TRBJ2-4 TRBV25-1 many CASSESIETGATFF TGTGCCAGCAGTGAAAGCATCGAGACAGGGGCTACCTTCTTC
- TRBJ2-7 TRBV5-5 few CASSGSQGDDYEQYF TGTGCCAGCAGCGGATCTCAAGGAGACGACTACGAGCAGTACTTC
- TRBJ2-2 TRBV6-5 - CASSYSLAGGVNRLFF TGTGCCAGCAGTTACTCACTAGCCGGAGGAGTGAATAGACTGTTTTTT
- TRBJ1-1 TRBV7-9 few CASSSERILNTEAFF TGTGCCAGCAGCAGCGAACGGATTTTGAACACTGAAGCTTTCTTT
TRBD2 TRBJ2-1 TRBV11-2 many CASSFGLGHGEQFF TGTGCCAGCAGCTTCGGACTAGGGCACGGTGAGCAGTTCTTC
TRBD2 TRBJ2-1 TRBV4-2 many CASSHLSGSSYNEQFF TGTGCCAGCAGCCACCTTAGCGGGAGCTCCTACAATGAGCAGTTCTTC
- TRBJ1-1 TRBV15 - CATSRDRDTKAFF TGTGCCACCAGCAGAGATCGAGATACTAAAGCTTTCTTT
TRBD2 TRBJ2-3 TRBV20-1 many CSASPSEIAGTTDTQYF TGCAGTGCTAGCCCCTCGGAGATAGCGGGGACCACAGATACGCAGTATTTT
TRBD1 TRBJ2-7 TRBV5-1 many CASSFRTGGALYEQYF TGCGCCAGCAGCTTTCGGACAGGGGGCGCTCTATACGAGCAGTACTTC
TRBD2 TRBJ2-7 TRBV7-9 many CASSLLAAEQYF TGTGCCAGCAGCTTACTAGCGGCCGAGCAGTACTTC
TRBD1 TRBJ2-1 TRBV29-1 many CSVHPQGVNEQFF TGCAGCGTTCACCCTCAGGGGGTCAATGAGCAGTTCTTC
- TRBJ2-4 TRBV5-1 many CASSLEGNIQYF TGCGCCAGCAGCTTGGAAGGAAACATTCAGTACTTC
- TRBJ2-7 TRBV5-4 many CASSRAVGEQYF TGTGCCAGCAGCCGGGCCGTGGGCGAGCAGTACTTC
TRBD1 TRBJ1-2 TRBV30 few CAWSVLSLGQGNYGYTF TGTGCCTGGAGTGTCCTAAGCCTGGGACAGGGTAACTATGGCTACACCTTC
- TRBJ1-2 TRBV14 - CASSQDPGSTYGYTF TGTGCCAGCAGCCAAGACCCGGGATCTACCTATGGCTACACCTTC